This T cell receptor beta chain was documented in a study of CD8 T cells in ankylosing spondylitis. General study points: Matched ankylosing spondylitis synovial fluid reportedly showed significant enrichment of disease-linked clones. About 8 highly homologous variants made up a TCR beta motif that seemed to typify ankylosing spondylitis blood.

Researchers built TCR beta libraries using quantitative 5'-RACE with molecular barcodes. TCRdb re-analysed the 5' RACE reads in MiXCR, keeping a single row per CDR3 protein. The table records roughly 230,000 distinct CDR3 sequences, over 9.5% of them present only once. The germline V gene has CDR1 SQVTM and CDR2 ANQGSEA. The CDR3 has 11 residues. Trimming cost V 7 bases and J 1 base, with 4 bases left between them. This clonotype was picked up many times. The antigen remains unidentified. The sequenced material came from blood, either unsorted or a sorted T cell fraction (not recorded which). This chain joins TRBV29-1 and TRBJ2-2; D unresolved. This TCR came from a male donor with ankylosing spondylitis or in good health (not recorded which). Written as DNA, the CDR3 is TGCAGCGGCGGGAACACCGGGGAGCTGTTTTTT. Its protein is CSGGNTGELFF.